This TCR beta chain was obtained from a study of neoadjuvant anti-PD-1 for oral cavity cancer. V was trimmed by 0 bases and J by 0 bases, leaving 7 bases between them. The germline gives CDR1 SGDLS, CDR2 YYNGEE. The CDR3 length is 14 residues. Documented time point: after neoadjuvant nivolumab, at surgical resection. Two replicates per tumor sample, mostly from 4.8 ug of genomic DNA. TCRdb's table, derived via immunoSEQ multiplex PCR, lists solely in-frame clones and lacks some. The table lists around 1,300 clones, roughly 49% of them singletons. Overall study results and limits: Post-treatment tumors with larger preexisting clones showed more shrinkage. Higher pretreatment blood Treg/Th17 ratios correlated with higher pretreatment blood and lower post-treatment tumor TCRbeta clonality.

Note on this clone: Its specificity is unknown.

This receptor was identified in a person between 35 and 79 years old with oral cavity squamous cell carcinoma. The sequenced sample was tumor tissue, obtained after nivolumab (anti-PD-1) treatment. This chain joins TRBV9 and TRBJ2-7; D might be TRBD1 (5 bases). The chain's CDR3 is CASSVGQSSYEQYF. The CDR3 nucleotides read TGTGCCAGCAGCGTAGGACAGTCCTCCTACGAGCAGTACTTC.